The clone carrying this TCR beta chain occurred a few times. This sample was taken from a study of T cell responses to AZD1222 COVID-19 vaccine. Germline loops: CDR1 SNHLY, CDR2 FYNNEI. The germline V and J ends were trimmed by 6 bases and 3 bases, with 2 bases remaining between them. This CDR3 has 11 amino acids. The table came from immunoSEQ multiplex PCR; TCRdb's copy has only in-frame clones and leaves some out. The repertoire has about 150,000 clones, about nine tenths of them found once; the top ten carry about 20%. The chain couples TRBV2 to TRBJ2-2; D is ambiguous. The sequenced sample was peripheral blood, obtained on day 0 of AZD1222 vaccination. This TCR came from an adult in good health. The CDR3 DNA reads as TGTGCCAGCAGGGACACCGGGGAGCTGTTTTTT. It encodes CASRDTGELFF.